This TCR beta chain was identified during a study of CD8 T cells in ankylosing spondylitis. Findings and limits, study-wide: Disease-linked clones proved CD8+ and comparatively uncommon in peripheral blood. Made up of about eight highly homologous variants, a TCR beta motif appeared characteristic of ankylosing spondylitis blood.

Quantitative 5'-RACE with molecular barcodes was used to make the TCR beta libraries. TCRdb ran MiXCR on the 5' RACE reads and lists one entry per CDR3 protein. The repertoire holds around 160,000 distinct CDR3 sequences, with around 10% as singletons. In its sample, this clonotype was seen a few times. Its antigen remains unidentified. This CDR3 has 15 amino acids. In germline, CDR1 is DFQATT, CDR2 SNEGSKA (reference sequence). V gave up 2 bases and J gave up 0 bases, with 11 bases separating them. The source material was blood, either unsorted or a sorted T cell fraction (not recorded which). The clonotype comes from a male donor with ankylosing spondylitis or in good health (not recorded which). V gene TRBV20-1 combines with J gene TRBJ1-5; D gene unclear. The CDR3: CSARPQTFSNQPQHF. CDR3 nucleotide sequence: TGCAGTGCTAGACCCCAGACTTTTAGCAATCAGCCCCAGCATTTT.